This T cell receptor beta chain was sequenced in a study of T cell changes during pregnancy in multiple sclerosis. Generated by immunoSEQ multiplex PCR, the TCRdb table keeps only in-frame clones and is missing some. This sample has 40,000 or so clones, with approximately 92% found just once. Trimming cost V 4 bases and J 3 bases; bases outside gene matches: 9. CDR3 size: 15 residues. Germline V gene lookup returns CDR1 SGDLS and CDR2 YYNGEE. The specimen comprised CD8+ T cells from peripheral blood mononuclear cells, sampled after pregnancy. The rearrangement uses TRBV9 and TRBJ1-2; 7 positions match TRBD1. The origin of this receptor is a female donor with multiple sclerosis, enrolled in a pregnancy study. The CDR3 nucleotides are TGTGCCAGCAGCCCCCGTCCCGGGACAGACTATGGCTACACCTTC. Translated: CASSPRPGTDYGYTF.